This section outlines one TCR beta chain sequence together with its context. Its antigen target is currently unknown. No base quality information exists; no much larger clone differs at one position. V is pared back by 2 bases and J by 4 bases, with 12 bases lying between the germline termini. Taken from cysteine to phenylalanine, the CDR3 has 15 residues. Only CDR3 DNA remains: 45 bases, in frame from the first base. For CDR1 and CDR2, the germline V gene lists ENHRY and SYGVKD. The sample comes from a study of T cell responses to AZD1222 COVID-19 vaccine (TCRdb year 2021). For context, the study as a whole: AZD1222 recipients with second doses at about 4 weeks or about 12 weeks were pooled, because spike-specific TCR depth and breadth did not differ between schedules. A total of just over 230 trial participants underwent TCR sequencing, of whom around 200 received two doses of AZD1222 and some 26 received two doses of the MenACWY control vaccine. Trial participants were enrolled by age into subgroups of 18-55, 56-69 and 70-plus years, and around 150, 29 and 61 TCR-sequenced participants, respectively, were included in these subgroups.

This specimen's time point label, per the study, means: baseline before first vaccination. Samples from vaccinated people were obtained from the UK trials COV001 and COV002, which included a single-blind randomized controlled phase 2/3 trial of AZD1222 (ChAdOx1 nCoV-19) in healthy adults. Trial participant PBMC samples were collected at day 0 and day 28 after the second dose for TCRbeta chain sequencing. The research as a whole found: The 56-69-year group was small, and its depth increase did not reach significance, likely because of low power. Participants were mostly white British, with more females than males. The authors suggested clonal diversity may have been underestimated. Only six AZD1222 recipients were SARS-CoV-2 seropositive at baseline, limiting conclusions about previously exposed vaccinees. After two AZD1222 doses, both the breadth and the depth of spike-specific TCRs were significantly higher than at day 0 and than in MenACWY recipients. The whole spike protein was spanned by vaccine-associated CD4 TCRs, and dominant responses were seen in regions 160-218 and 743-854. Because no day 14 peak-response samples were available, repertoires were characterized only after the peak T cell response. Reportedly, almost half of the unique spike-specific TCRs recognized epitopes lying outside the regions that are mutated in the B.1.351 and B.1.1.7 variants.

The CDR3 regions of human TCRbeta chains were subjected to immunosequencing. For the original study's pipeline: Repertoire TCRs were checked for matches against a reference library of SARS-CoV-2-specific TCRs that had been generated using the MIRA antigen-specificity platform. Breadth was defined as the fraction of unique TCRs that were SARS-CoV-2-associated. Depth was defined as the fraction of total T cells that were SARS-CoV-2-associated. Using the MIRA data, each spike-specific TCR was mapped to the spike region that the TCR reacts to and placed in a CD4 or CD8 class. Log10-transformed breadth and depth values were compared by one-way ANOVA with Sidak's multiple comparisons tests. TCRdb mirrors the immuneACCESS table, restricted to in-frame sequences. Some clones are absent from its copies; in checked studies, under half trace to an unresolved V gene, and the reason for the others is unknown. V, J and clone size derive from that table, while D and trimming were established from the DNA sequence. The sample table lists 120,000 to 150,000 clones, approximately 90% of them with a count of one. The top ten hold around 2.7% of the sample.

The chain is made from TRBV10-3 and TRBJ2-1; 6 matching bases give a weak D call of TRBD2. The receptor's source is an adult in good health. This specimen consisted of peripheral blood, obtained on day 0 of AZD1222 vaccination. The sequence in DNA is TGTGCCATCAGTGAGCGGGCGCGGGAATACAATGAGCAGTTCTTC. Translation gives CAISERAREYNEQFF.